The rows below give T cell receptor beta chains drawn from one sample of a study of T cell responses to AZD1222 COVID-19 vaccine. Libraries were prepared by immunoSEQ multiplex PCR; TCRdb keeps only in-frame clonotypes and omits some of them. The sample carries 20,000 to 25,000 clones, around 82% recorded once. The sequencing used peripheral blood, collected on day 0 of AZD1222 vaccination. The origin of the receptors is an adult in good health. Each CDR3 is given with its conserved first and last residue. A D gene is named only where the DNA matches it firmly. The listing skips clone size in some rows; elsewhere it reads once, few, many or a size class.

cdr3_aa: CASSSDAGQDNSPLHF; cdr3_nt: TGCGCCAGCAGCTCGGACGCAGGACAGGATAATTCACCCCTCCACTTT; clone_size: .; j_call: TRBJ1-6; cdr3_length: 16; v_call: TRBV5-1; d_call: TRBD1
cdr3_aa: CAWSNSNNNSPLHF; cdr3_nt: TGTGCCTGGAGTAACAGTAATAATAATTCACCCCTCCACTTT; clone_size: once; j_call: TRBJ1-6; cdr3_length: 14; v_call: TRBV30; d_call: .
cdr3_aa: CASSLADAAGETQYF; cdr3_nt: TGCGCCAGCAGCTTGGCCGACGCGGCGGGCGAGACCCAGTACTTC; clone_size: .; j_call: TRBJ2-5; cdr3_length: 15; v_call: TRBV5-1; d_call: .
cdr3_aa: CASSSPASGTREQYF; cdr3_nt: TGTGCCAGCAGTTCCCCGGCTAGCGGGACTAGAGAGCAGTACTTC; clone_size: .; j_call: TRBJ2-7; cdr3_length: 15; v_call: TRBV28; d_call: TRBD2
cdr3_aa: CASSYIEGGEQYF; cdr3_nt: TGTGCCAGCAGTTACATCGAGGGGGGCGAGCAGTACTTC; clone_size: .; j_call: TRBJ2-7; cdr3_length: 13; v_call: TRBV6-5; d_call: .
cdr3_aa: CASSLVLYEQYF; cdr3_nt: TGTGCCAGCAGCTTAGTTCTATACGAGCAGTACTTC; clone_size: .; j_call: TRBJ2-7; cdr3_length: 12; v_call: TRBV11-2; d_call: .
cdr3_aa: CAWRGGVSTDTQYF; cdr3_nt: TGTGCCTGGCGAGGGGGGGTCAGCACAGATACGCAGTATTTT; clone_size: few; j_call: TRBJ2-3; cdr3_length: 14; v_call: TRBV30; d_call: .
cdr3_aa: CASSSTDTQYF; cdr3_nt: TGTGCCAGCAGTTCCACAGATACGCAGTATTTT; clone_size: .; j_call: TRBJ2-3; cdr3_length: 11; v_call: TRBV27; d_call: .
cdr3_aa: CASSRQGRDGYTF; cdr3_nt: TGTGCCAGTAGTAGACAGGGTCGGGATGGCTACACCTTC; clone_size: .; j_call: TRBJ1-2; cdr3_length: 13; v_call: TRBV19; d_call: TRBD1
cdr3_aa: CASSLLLWNTEAFF; cdr3_nt: TGCGCCAGCAGCTTGTTACTCTGGAACACTGAAGCTTTCTTT; clone_size: .; j_call: TRBJ1-1; cdr3_length: 14; v_call: TRBV5-1; d_call: .
cdr3_aa: CASSILALNYGYTF; cdr3_nt: TGTGCCAGTAGTATCCTTGCACTTAACTATGGCTACACCTTC; clone_size: .; j_call: TRBJ1-2; cdr3_length: 14; v_call: TRBV19; d_call: .
cdr3_aa: CATSRDGNSGNTIYF; cdr3_nt: TGTGCCACCAGCAGAGATGGTAACTCTGGAAACACCATATATTTT; clone_size: .; j_call: TRBJ1-3; cdr3_length: 15; v_call: TRBV15; d_call: .
cdr3_aa: CASSSITSGRMGEQYF; cdr3_nt: TGTGCCAGCAGCTCCATAACTAGCGGGAGAATGGGAGAGCAGTACTTC; clone_size: .; j_call: TRBJ2-7; cdr3_length: 16; v_call: TRBV5-5; d_call: TRBD2
cdr3_aa: CASKGATGPNSPLHF; cdr3_nt: TGTGCCAGCAAAGGGGCGACTGGGCCAAATTCACCCCTCCACTTT; clone_size: .; j_call: TRBJ1-6; cdr3_length: 15; v_call: TRBV2; d_call: .
cdr3_aa: CASSLRGAVTEAFF; cdr3_nt: TGTGCCAGCAGCTTGCGGGGGGCGGTCACTGAAGCTTTCTTT; clone_size: .; j_call: TRBJ1-1; cdr3_length: 14; v_call: TRBV7-9; d_call: .
cdr3_aa: CASSVGAGTPETQYF; cdr3_nt: TGTGCCAGCAGCGTAGGAGCGGGTACCCCAGAGACCCAGTACTTC; clone_size: .; j_call: TRBJ2-5; cdr3_length: 15; v_call: TRBV9; d_call: .
cdr3_aa: CASSEARQARYGYTF; cdr3_nt: TGTGCCAGCAGTGAAGCGCGCCAGGCCCGCTATGGCTACACCTTC; clone_size: .; j_call: TRBJ1-2; cdr3_length: 15; v_call: TRBV6-1; d_call: .
cdr3_aa: CASSHLNEQFF; cdr3_nt: TGTGCCAGCAGCCATTTAAATGAGCAGTTCTTC; clone_size: .; j_call: TRBJ2-1; cdr3_length: 11; v_call: TRBV2; d_call: .
cdr3_aa: CASREGQGTDTQYF; cdr3_nt: TGTGCCAGCAGGGAGGGTCAAGGGACAGATACGCAGTATTTT; clone_size: once; j_call: TRBJ2-3; cdr3_length: 14; v_call: TRBV28; d_call: .
cdr3_aa: CASSLYQGDTSYTF; cdr3_nt: TGCGCCAGCAGCTTGTACCAGGGGGATACAAGCTACACCTTC; clone_size: .; j_call: TRBJ1-2; cdr3_length: 14; v_call: TRBV5-1; d_call: TRBD1
cdr3_aa: CASRPGTGGLAEKLFF; cdr3_nt: TGTGCCAGCAGACCCGGGACAGGGGGGCTTGCTGAAAAACTGTTTTTT; clone_size: .; j_call: TRBJ1-4; cdr3_length: 16; v_call: TRBV2; d_call: TRBD1
cdr3_aa: CASSYGGESNSPLHF; cdr3_nt: TGTGCCAGCAGTTACGGGGGCGAGTCTAATTCACCCCTCCACTTT; clone_size: .; j_call: TRBJ1-6; cdr3_length: 15; v_call: TRBV6-5; d_call: .
cdr3_aa: CASSVGGSNEKLFF; cdr3_nt: TGTGCCAGCAGTGTCGGAGGATCTAATGAAAAACTGTTTTTT; clone_size: .; j_call: TRBJ1-4; cdr3_length: 14; v_call: TRBV2; d_call: .
cdr3_aa: CASRTGGIGNTIYF; cdr3_nt: TGTGCCAGCCGGACAGGGGGAATTGGAAACACCATATATTTT; clone_size: .; j_call: TRBJ1-3; cdr3_length: 14; v_call: TRBV7-8; d_call: TRBD1
cdr3_aa: CASSMGPTGSMSDTQYF; cdr3_nt: TGTGCCAGTAGTATGGGGCCGACAGGGAGTATGTCGGATACGCAGTATTTT; clone_size: .; j_call: TRBJ2-3; cdr3_length: 17; v_call: TRBV19; d_call: TRBD1
cdr3_aa: CASSSSGTDTQYF; cdr3_nt: TGTGCCAGCAGCTCATCGGGCACAGATACGCAGTATTTT; clone_size: .; j_call: TRBJ2-3; cdr3_length: 13; v_call: TRBV7-2; d_call: .
cdr3_aa: CASSLEGQPNEKLFF; cdr3_nt: TGTGCCAGCAGCTTGGAAGGACAGCCAAATGAAAAACTGTTTTTT; clone_size: .; j_call: TRBJ1-4; cdr3_length: 15; v_call: TRBV5-4; d_call: .
cdr3_aa: CASSLGEGAYEQFF; cdr3_nt: TGTGCTAGCAGCTTAGGGGAGGGGGCGTATGAGCAGTTCTTC; clone_size: .; j_call: TRBJ2-1; cdr3_length: 14; v_call: TRBV7-7; d_call: .
cdr3_aa: CATSDAIATHYNEQFF; cdr3_nt: TGTGCCACCAGTGACGCAATAGCGACCCACTACAATGAGCAGTTCTTC; clone_size: .; j_call: TRBJ2-1; cdr3_length: 16; v_call: TRBV24-1; d_call: .
cdr3_aa: CASSGQEYGYTF; cdr3_nt: TGTGCCAGCTCGGGACAGGAATATGGCTACACCTTC; clone_size: .; j_call: TRBJ1-2; cdr3_length: 12; v_call: TRBV28; d_call: TRBD1
cdr3_aa: CATSDLGGLAGGHNEQFF; cdr3_nt: TGTGCCACCAGTGATTTGGGGGGCCTAGCGGGGGGACACAATGAGCAGTTCTTC; clone_size: .; j_call: TRBJ2-1; cdr3_length: 18; v_call: TRBV24-1; d_call: TRBD2
cdr3_aa: CASSRVHSSDANYGYTF; cdr3_nt: TGTGCCAGCTCCCGGGTCCACTCTTCCGATGCTAACTATGGCTACACCTTC; clone_size: .; j_call: TRBJ1-2; cdr3_length: 17; v_call: TRBV27; d_call: .
cdr3_aa: CASSEADPGITYEQYF; cdr3_nt: TGTGCCAGCAGTGAAGCGGACCCCGGGATCACCTACGAGCAGTACTTC; clone_size: .; j_call: TRBJ2-7; cdr3_length: 16; v_call: TRBV2; d_call: .
cdr3_aa: CASSLVGGFQETQYF; cdr3_nt: TGTGCCAGCAGCTTAGTGGGGGGGTTCCAGGAGACCCAGTACTTC; clone_size: .; j_call: TRBJ2-5; cdr3_length: 15; v_call: TRBV7-9; d_call: TRBD2
cdr3_aa: CASSQLGGGTEAFF; cdr3_nt: TGTGCCAGCAGCCAATTGGGGGGTGGCACTGAAGCTTTCTTT; clone_size: .; j_call: TRBJ1-1; cdr3_length: 14; v_call: TRBV16; d_call: .
cdr3_aa: CASSFYQGSNEKLFF; cdr3_nt: TGTGCCAGCAGCTTCTACCAGGGATCTAATGAAAAACTGTTTTTT; clone_size: .; j_call: TRBJ1-4; cdr3_length: 15; v_call: TRBV7-9; d_call: .
cdr3_aa: CASSSGSGETQYF; cdr3_nt: TGCGCCAGCAGCTCGGGATCTGGGGAGACCCAGTACTTC; clone_size: .; j_call: TRBJ2-5; cdr3_length: 13; v_call: TRBV5-1; d_call: .